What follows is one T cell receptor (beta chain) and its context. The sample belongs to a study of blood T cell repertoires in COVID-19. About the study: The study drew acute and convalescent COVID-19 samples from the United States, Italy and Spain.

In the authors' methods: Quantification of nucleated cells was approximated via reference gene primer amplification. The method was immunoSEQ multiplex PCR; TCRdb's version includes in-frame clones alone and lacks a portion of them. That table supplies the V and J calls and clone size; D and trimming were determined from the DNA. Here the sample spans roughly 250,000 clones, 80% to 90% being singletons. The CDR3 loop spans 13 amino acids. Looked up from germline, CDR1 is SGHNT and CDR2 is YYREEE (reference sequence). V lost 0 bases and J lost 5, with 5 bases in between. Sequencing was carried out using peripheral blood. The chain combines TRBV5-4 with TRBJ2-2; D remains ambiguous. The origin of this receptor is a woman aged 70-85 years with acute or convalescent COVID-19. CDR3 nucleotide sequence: TGTGCCAGCAGCTTGGTTGTAACCGGGGAGCTGTTTTTT. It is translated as CASSLVVTGELFF.